This T cell receptor beta chain was obtained from a study of cytomegalovirus exposure and HLA in healthy donors. Samples came from healthy bone marrow donors. V shed 5 bases, J shed 2 bases, and the junction held 9 bases outside the gene matches. Germline assignment: CDR1 SNHLY and CDR2 FYNNEI. The CDR3 length is 15 residues. The PCR employed 60 Vbeta primers together with 13 Jbeta primers. Using immunoSEQ multiplex PCR, the repertoire was profiled, and TCRdb retains in-frame clones only, with some absent. Seen here are fewer than 200,000 clones, approximately 80% observed once, and the top ten hold about 0.5%. About this clone itself: Its antigen is as yet unknown.

Study-level points and caveats: In a later analysis, V- and J-gene trimming of beta chains associated with a DCLRE1C missense variant, replicated independently. Among TCR beta chains of equal frequency, HLA-associated ones were more clonally expanded in a later analysis.

The sequence derives from a woman in her forties or fifties in good health and CMV-seronegative. The chain uses TRBV2 and TRBJ2-7, with TRBD1 matching over 7 bases. Sequencing was done on a sample of PBMCs. The CDR3 loop is CASSPTGSVTYEQYF. In DNA, the CDR3 is TGTGCCAGCAGTCCGACAGGGAGCGTTACCTACGAGCAGTACTTC.